The clone carrying this T cell receptor (beta chain) appeared a few times. Its antigen is not identified. This CDR3 comprises 16 residues. Germline assignment: CDR1 SEHNR and CDR2 FQNEAQ (reference sequence). Trimming took 0 bases from V and 5 from J; bases not matched to a gene: 9. TCRdb re-called the 5' RACE reads through MiXCR, storing one row per CDR3 protein. The sample carries some 69,000 distinct CDR3 sequences, approximately 15% recorded once. This specimen comes from a study of T-cell memory formation after mild COVID-19. Study information: Largely donor-specific TCR clusters were found.

Study findings and constraints: Shrinking CD4+ clones were chiefly CM and EM; CD8+ ones were chiefly EMRA. Clones that shrank (day 15 to 85) were balanced CD4/CD8, whereas later expanders leaned CD4+.

Sequences were obtained from PBMCs or a T cell subset sorted from them (not recorded which). The chain combines TRBV7-9 with TRBJ2-7; the match to TRBD1 covers 8 bases. The receptor's source is an adult woman who had mild COVID-19 (a few samples of this study predate the infection). Cell type and time point are not known. The CDR3: CASSLARGRGQNEQYF. The CDR3 DNA reads as TGTGCCAGCAGCTTAGCCCGGGGCAGGGGGCAAAACGAGCAGTACTTC.